These 19 T cell receptor beta chains share one sample of origin, sequenced in a study of vaccination effects on CD4 cells after COVID-19. Repertoires were generated with immunoSEQ multiplex PCR, while TCRdb's copy carries only in-frame clones and drops some. The table records tens of thousands of clones, roughly 73% of them present only once. Antigen specificity for these receptors is unknown. Antigen-specific CD4+ T cells were expanded with viral peptide pools in the ViraFEST assay before sequencing. Following culture for around 9 days, CD4+ T cells were isolated. SARS-CoV-2 infected the person between March and December 2020, as confirmed by PCR. Source: CD4+ T cells from PBMCs cultured with a peptide pool, taken before COVID-19 vaccination. These receptors were taken from a human donor who had a prior SARS-CoV-2 infection.

This rearrangement joins TRBV7-6 to TRBJ2-1, with 13 positions matching TRBD2. The CDR3 is 17 residues long. The germline V gene has CDR1 SGHVS and CDR2 FNYEAQ. With 3 bases clipped from V and 6 bases from J, the junction kept 8 bases outside the gene matches. DNA of the CDR3: TGTGCCAGCAGCTTCAGGACTAGCGGGGGACTCGGCAATGAGCAGTTCTTC. Translating gives CASSFRTSGGLGNEQFF. The complete variable domain, with remaining parts taken from reference TRBV7-6 and TRBJ2-1, reads GAGVSQSPRYKVTKRGQDVALRCDPISGHVSLYWYRQALGQGPEFLTYFNYEAQQDKSGLPNDRFSAERPEGSISTLTIQRTEQRDSAMYRCASSFRTSGGLGNEQFFGPGTRLTVL.

This CDR3 is CASSFQGIANRAFF. CDR3 sequence (DNA): TGCGCCAGCAGCTTTCAGGGGATAGCAAACCGAGCTTTCTTT. The gene calls are TRBV5-1 and TRBJ1-1; D is perhaps TRBD1 (6 bases). The CDR3 is 14 residues long. CDR1 is SGHRS and CDR2 is YFSETQ in the germline V gene. V was trimmed by 2 bases and J by 10 bases, leaving 18 bases between them.

The rearrangement joins TRBV27 to TRBJ1-6; the D is unclear. From germline, CDR1 is MNHEY and CDR2 SMNVEV (reference sequence). V was cut by 3 bases and J by 8 bases, with 11 bases left in between. This CDR3 comprises 14 residues. The CDR3, as DNA: TGTGCCAGCAGTTTCGGACGGGCAGATTCACCCCTCCACTTT. Protein sequence: CASSFGRADSPLHF.

The chain has TRBV18 and TRBJ2-5, with D perhaps matching TRBD1 (5 bases). V lost 3 bases to trimming and J lost 5 bases, with 13 bases between them. Germline lookup yields CDR1 KGHSH and CDR2 LQKENI. The CDR3 has 14 residues. CDR3 sequence (DNA): TGTGCCAGCTCACCTGCTGCAGGGCAGGAGACCCAGTACTTC. This encodes CASSPAAGQETQYF.

This clone came up a few times. This chain's CDR3 is CASRPSSGGSSYNEQFF. The CDR3 nucleotides read TGTGCCAGCAGACCTTCTAGCGGGGGGAGCTCCTACAATGAGCAGTTCTTC. The gene calls are TRBV25-1 and TRBJ2-1; 11 nucleotides agree with TRBD2. V dropped 6 bases and J dropped 0; count of bases not matched to a gene: 7. The CDR3 has 17 amino acids. CDR1 is MGHDK and CDR2 is SYGVNS in the germline V gene.

The chain is built from TRBV6-5 and TRBJ1-1, with 8 bases that match TRBD1. V gave up 5 bases and J gave up 4 bases; unmatched junction bases: 3. CDR1 and CDR2 from the germline V gene are MNHEY and SVGAGI. The CDR3 totals 13 residues. In DNA form, the CDR3 reads TGTGCCAGCAGTACAGACAGGGGCACTGAAGCTTTCTTT. Its translation: CASSTDRGTEAFF.

V usage is TRBV27 and J usage is TRBJ1-5; 10 bases map to TRBD1. CDR1 and CDR2 from the germline V gene are MNHEY and SMNVEV (reference sequence). The CDR3 totals 15 residues. The J segment lost 6 bases and the V segment lost 4 bases, leaving 6 bases of the junction unmatched. As DNA, the CDR3 is TGTGCCAGCAGTTCTTATCGGGACAGGGGTCAGCCCCAGCATTTT. Translation gives CASSSYRDRGQPQHF.

This chain links TRBV7-9 with TRBJ1-1; D is unresolved. This CDR3 is 13 amino acids long. Germline V CDR1 and CDR2: SEHNR, FQNEAQ (reference sequence). V was shortened by 1 base and J by 11 bases, with 14 bases between the two germline ends. This CDR3 reads CASSLELEAVAFF. The CDR3 DNA follows: TGTGCCAGCAGCTTAGAATTGGAAGCGGTGGCTTTCTTT.

The V call is TRBV19, the J call TRBJ2-1; 11 bases agree with TRBD2. With 3 bases clipped from V and 7 bases from J, the junction kept 5 bases outside the gene matches. The CDR3 extends over 15 amino acids. Germline lookup yields CDR1 LNHDA and CDR2 SQIVND (reference sequence). The CDR3 nucleotides read TGTGCCAGTAGTATTATAACTAGCGGGAGAAATGAGCAGTTCTTC. Its protein product is CASSIITSGRNEQFF. The full variable domain, rest sourced from reference TRBV19 and TRBJ2-1, is DGGITQSPKYLFRKEGQNVTLSCEQNLNHDAMYWYRQDPGQGLRLIYYSQIVNDFQKGDIAEGYSVSREKKESFPLTVTSAQKNPTAFYLCASSIITSGRNEQFFGPGTRLTVL.

The CDR3 loop reads CASSPMGGAEAFF. CDR3 nucleotides: TGTGCCAGCAGCCCCATGGGCGGGGCCGAAGCTTTCTTT. The genes are TRBV7-9 and TRBJ1-1, with D possibly TRBD1 on 5 matching bases. Germline CDR1 and CDR2: SEHNR and FQNEAQ (reference sequence). The CDR3 covers 13 residues. V lost 5 bases, J lost 8 bases, and 15 bases lay in between.

This clone showed up just a few times. This chain joins TRBV4-3 and TRBJ2-3; 7 nucleotides line up with TRBD1. V dropped 5 bases and J dropped 3; count of bases not matched to a gene: 5. CDR3 size: 14 residues. The V gene's germline CDR1 is LGHNA and CDR2 YSLEER. This chain's CDR3 is CASSAQGKTDTQYF. As DNA, the CDR3 is TGCGCCAGCAGCGCACAGGGGAAAACAGATACGCAGTATTTT.

This chain links TRBV7-9 with TRBJ1-4; TRBD1 matches at 12 bases. Looked up from germline, CDR1 is SEHNR and CDR2 is FQNEAQ (reference sequence). The CDR3 has 16 residues. Trimming removed 3 bases from V and 8 bases from J; junction bases left unmatched: 7. The chain's CDR3 is CASSFPAGTGGEKLFF. Written as DNA, the CDR3 is TGTGCCAGCAGCTTCCCCGCAGGGACAGGGGGCGAAAAACTGTTTTTT.

The V call is TRBV30, the J call TRBJ1-2; D gene unclear. The CDR3 is made up of 13 amino acids. The ends were cut back, 2 bases at V and 8 bases at J, with 15 bases in the middle. Germline CDR1 reads GTSNPN; CDR2 reads SVGIG (reference sequence). The DNA of the CDR3 is TGTGCCTGGAGTACCCATTTTGCGTCAGGCTACACCTTC. Its translation: CAWSTHFASGYTF.

The rearrangement links TRBV14 to TRBJ2-7; the D gene is possibly TRBD2 (5 bases). The CDR3 has 14 residues. Germline V gene lookup returns CDR1 SGHDN and CDR2 FVKESK. V lost 0 bases, J lost 5 bases, and 11 bases lay in between. CDR3 coding DNA: TGTGCCAGCAGCCAAGAACCGGGGTTGCACGAGCAGTACTTC. Translated: CASSQEPGLHEQYF.

The chain recombines TRBV29-1 with TRBJ2-3; 14 nucleotides align to TRBD2. CDR1 and CDR2 (germline): SQVTM, ANQGSEA. The CDR3 is made up of 14 amino acids. Trimming cost V 7 bases and J 5 bases; bases outside gene matches: 5. The CDR3 is CSALGLAGVDTQYF. DNA of the CDR3: TGCAGCGCTCTGGGACTAGCGGGAGTAGATACGCAGTATTTT.

This clone was found once. The rearrangement joins TRBV2 to TRBJ1-2; TRBD1 aligns across 7 bases. J lost 2 bases, V lost 8 bases, and 5 bases had no gene match. CDR3 length: 13 amino acids. Germline CDR1 is SNHLY and CDR2 is FYNNEI. The DNA of the CDR3 is TGTGCCAGCGGGACAGATAAAAACTATGGCTACACCTTC. Translated, it gives CASGTDKNYGYTF.

This chain connects TRBV5-4 to TRBJ2-5; a possible D gene is TRBD2 (6 bases). Deletions cut 3 bases from V and 2 bases from J, with 11 bases between. The CDR3 is made up of 14 amino acids. CDR1 and CDR2 from the germline V gene are SGHNT and YYREEE (reference sequence). The CDR3 coding sequence is TGTGCCAGCAGCTCGGGACTGGCTCAAGAGACCCAGTACTTC. Amino acid sequence: CASSSGLAQETQYF.

The V and J genes are TRBV10-3 and TRBJ2-7, with 12 bases that match TRBD2. The CDR3 has 15 amino acids. Trimming took 6 bases from V and 3 from J; bases not matched to a gene: 6. Germline V gene lookup returns CDR1 ENHRY and CDR2 SYGVKD. The CDR3 coding sequence is TGTGCCATCAGCGGGACTAGCGGGCCCCGCTACGAGCAGTACTTC. It encodes CAISGTSGPRYEQYF.

This clone was recorded once. The rearrangement links TRBV7-9 to TRBJ2-5, with TRBD2 identical over 8 bases. Losses at the gene ends were 5 bases for V and 7 bases for J; bases not matched to a gene: 18. Per germline, CDR1 SEHNR and CDR2 FQNEAQ (reference sequence). The CDR3 spans 17 residues. CDR3 DNA: TGTGCCAGCAGCCCCATTAGGGGGGCGGGGGGCCTATCGACCCAGTACTTC. It is translated as CASSPIRGAGGLSTQYF. Combining the CDR3 with reference TRBV7-9 and TRBJ2-5 gives the whole variable domain DTGVSQNPRHKITKRGQNVTFRCDPISEHNRLYWYRQTLGQGPEFLTYFQNEAQLEKSRLLSDRFSAERPKGSFSTLEIQRTEQGDSAMYLCASSPIRGAGGLSTQYFGPGTRLLVL.